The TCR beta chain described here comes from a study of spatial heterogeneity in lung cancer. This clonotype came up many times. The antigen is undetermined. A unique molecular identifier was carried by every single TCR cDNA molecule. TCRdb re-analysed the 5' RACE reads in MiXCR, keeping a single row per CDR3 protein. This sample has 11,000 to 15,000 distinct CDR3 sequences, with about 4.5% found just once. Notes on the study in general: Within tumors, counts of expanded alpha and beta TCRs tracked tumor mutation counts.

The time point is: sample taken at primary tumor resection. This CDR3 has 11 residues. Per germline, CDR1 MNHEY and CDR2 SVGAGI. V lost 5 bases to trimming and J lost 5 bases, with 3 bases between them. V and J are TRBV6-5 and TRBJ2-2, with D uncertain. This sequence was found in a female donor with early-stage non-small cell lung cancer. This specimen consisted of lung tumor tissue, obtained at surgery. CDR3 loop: CASSPTGELFF. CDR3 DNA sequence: TGTGCCAGCAGTCCAACCGGGGAGCTGTTTTTT.